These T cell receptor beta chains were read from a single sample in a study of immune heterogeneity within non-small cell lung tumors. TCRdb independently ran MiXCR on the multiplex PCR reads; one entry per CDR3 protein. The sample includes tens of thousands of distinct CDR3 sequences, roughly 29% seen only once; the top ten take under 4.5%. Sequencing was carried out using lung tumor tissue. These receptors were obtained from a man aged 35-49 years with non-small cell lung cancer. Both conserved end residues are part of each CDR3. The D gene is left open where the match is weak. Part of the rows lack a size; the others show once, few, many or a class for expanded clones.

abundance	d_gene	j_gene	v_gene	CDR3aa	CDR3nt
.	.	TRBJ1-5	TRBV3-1	CASSQGGGGNQPQHF	TGTGCCAGCAGCCAAGGGGGTGGCGGCAATCAGCCCCAGCATTTT
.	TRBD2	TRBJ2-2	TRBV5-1	CASSLTSGRGGTGELFF	TGCGCCAGCAGCTTGACTAGCGGGAGAGGCGGCACCGGGGAGCTGTTTTTT
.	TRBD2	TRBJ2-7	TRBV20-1	CSAPGPAGGPGEQYF	TGCAGTGCTCCCGGACCAGCGGGAGGGCCGGGGGAGCAGTACTTC
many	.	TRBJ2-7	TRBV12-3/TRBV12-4	CASSLGRQTYEQYF	TGTGCCAGCAGTTTAGGTCGGCAGACCTACGAGCAGTACTTC
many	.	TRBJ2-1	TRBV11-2	CASSLAKKQFF	TGTGCCAGCAGCTTAGCCAAGAAGCAGTTCTTC
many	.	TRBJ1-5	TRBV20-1	CSASESSNQPQHF	TGCAGTGCTAGCGAGAGTAGCAATCAGCCCCAGCATTTT
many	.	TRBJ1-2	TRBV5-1	CASSFQTASGYTF	TGCGCCAGCAGCTTCCAAACAGCCTCTGGCTACACCTTC
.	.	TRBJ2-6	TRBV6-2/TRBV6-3	CASSSGSHSGANVLTF	TGTGCCAGCAGTTCAGGCAGCCACTCTGGGGCCAACGTCCTGACTTTC
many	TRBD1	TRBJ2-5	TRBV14	CASSQDWTGTQETQYF	TGTGCCAGCAGCCAAGACTGGACAGGGACTCAAGAGACCCAGTACTTC
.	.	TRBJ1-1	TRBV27	CARSRGTLNTEAFF	TGTGCCAGAAGTAGGGGGACATTAAACACTGAAGCTTTCTTT
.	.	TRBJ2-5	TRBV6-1	CASSERAETQYF	TGTGCCAGCAGTGAAAGGGCGGAGACCCAGTACTTC
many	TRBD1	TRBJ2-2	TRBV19	CASRATGEVGTGELFF	TGTGCCAGTAGGGCGACAGGGGAAGTTGGCACCGGGGAGCTGTTTTTT
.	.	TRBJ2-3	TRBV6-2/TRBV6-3	CASTAGQGLGTDTQYF	TGTGCCAGCACCGCCGGGCAGGGCCTAGGCACAGATACGCAGTATTTT
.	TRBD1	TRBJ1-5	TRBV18	CASSPRTGSYQPQHF	TGTGCCAGCTCACCTCGGACAGGGTCTTATCAGCCCCAGCATTTT
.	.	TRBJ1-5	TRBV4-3	CASSQDQAGVNQPQHF	TGCGCCAGCAGCCAAGATCAGGCAGGCGTCAATCAGCCCCAGCATTTT
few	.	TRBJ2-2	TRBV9	CASSVGQGGNTGELFF	TGTGCCAGCAGCGTAGGGCAGGGGGGGAACACCGGGGAGCTGTTTTTT
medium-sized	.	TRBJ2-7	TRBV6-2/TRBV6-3	CASRATSSYEQYF	TGTGCCAGCAGGGCGACCAGTTCCTACGAGCAGTACTTC
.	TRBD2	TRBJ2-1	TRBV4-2	CASSQDSNGRNNEQFF	TGTGCCAGCAGCCAAGATTCAAACGGGAGGAACAATGAGCAGTTCTTC
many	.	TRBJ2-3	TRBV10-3	CAIRTHRSESTDTQYF	TGTGCCATCAGAACTCACAGGAGTGAAAGCACAGATACGCAGTATTTT
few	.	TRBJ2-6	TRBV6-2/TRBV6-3	CASRELREPGANVLTF	TGTGCCAGCAGGGAACTCAGGGAGCCCGGGGCCAACGTCCTGACTTTC
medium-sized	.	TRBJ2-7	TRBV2	CASRERGNEQYF	TGTGCCAGCAGGGAACGGGGAAACGAGCAGTACTTC
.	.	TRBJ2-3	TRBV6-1	CASSERPYREIHSQYF	TGTGCCAGCAGTGAACGGCCCTATCGGGAGATACACTCGCAGTATTTT
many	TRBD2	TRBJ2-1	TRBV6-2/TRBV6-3	CASTTKLAGGLNNEQFF	TGTGCCAGCACTACAAAACTAGCGGGAGGACTAAACAATGAGCAGTTCTTC
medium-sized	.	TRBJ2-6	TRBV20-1	CSADSGANVLTF	TGCAGTGCCGACTCTGGGGCCAACGTCCTGACTTTC
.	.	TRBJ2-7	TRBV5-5	CASSFRVAGYEQYF	TGTGCCAGCAGCTTCAGGGTGGCGGGCTACGAGCAGTACTTC
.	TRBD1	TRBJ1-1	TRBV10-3	CAIKSAGQYLNTEAFF	TGTGCCATCAAAAGTGCGGGACAGTACTTGAACACTGAAGCTTTCTTT
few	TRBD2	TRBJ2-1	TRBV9	CASSVENPGLAGGEEQFF	TGTGCCAGCAGCGTAGAGAACCCGGGACTAGCGGGAGGAGAAGAGCAGTTCTTC
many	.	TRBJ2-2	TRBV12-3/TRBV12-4	CASSLKGDGELFF	TGTGCCAGCAGTTTAAAAGGGGACGGGGAGCTGTTTTTT
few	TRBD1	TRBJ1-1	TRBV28	CASSLHQDRGKAFF	TGTGCCAGCAGTCTGCACCAGGACAGGGGGAAAGCTTTCTTT
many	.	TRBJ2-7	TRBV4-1	CASSQIHGQTSSYEQYF	TGCGCCAGCAGCCAAATACACGGGCAGACGAGCTCCTACGAGCAGTACTTC
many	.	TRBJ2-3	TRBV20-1	CSAFSGSTDTQYF	TGCAGTGCTTTTAGCGGCAGCACAGATACGCAGTATTTT
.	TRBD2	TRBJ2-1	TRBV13	CASALAGEWGSYNDQFF	TGTGCCAGCGCTCTAGCGGGAGAGTGGGGCTCCTACAATGATCAGTTCTTC
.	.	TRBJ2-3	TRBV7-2	CASSFGVTGRTDTQYF	TGTGCCAGCAGCTTTGGTGTGACGGGACGGACAGATACGCAGTATTTT
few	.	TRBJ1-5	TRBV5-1	CASSAQGDQPQHF	TGCGCCAGCAGCGCACAGGGTGATCAGCCCCAGCATTTT
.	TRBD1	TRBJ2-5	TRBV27	CASSFLGVAGQGDVEETQYF	TGTGCCAGCAGTTTCCTTGGGGTTGCGGGACAGGGGGATGTGGAAGAGACCCAGTACTTC
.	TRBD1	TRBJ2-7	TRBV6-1	CASKQGQAYEQYF	TGTGCCAGCAAGCAGGGACAGGCCTACGAGCAGTACTTC
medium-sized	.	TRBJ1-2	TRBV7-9	CASSPGVASYGYTF	TGTGCCAGCAGCCCGGGAGTAGCTTCCTATGGCTACACCTTC
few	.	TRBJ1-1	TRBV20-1	CSAREGQFGEAFF	TGCAGTGCTAGAGAAGGACAGTTCGGTGAAGCTTTCTTT
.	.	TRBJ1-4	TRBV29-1	CSVELAGQEIF	TGCAGCGTTGAATTGGCTGGGCAGGAAATTTTT
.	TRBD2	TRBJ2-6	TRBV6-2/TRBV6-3	CASSYSRLAGGVGGANVLTF	TGTGCCAGCAGTTACTCGAGACTAGCGGGAGGAGTGGGTGGGGCCAACGTCCTGACTTTC
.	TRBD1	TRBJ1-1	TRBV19	CASLSTGLNTEAFF	TGTGCCAGTCTGTCGACAGGGTTGAACACTGAAGCTTTCTTT
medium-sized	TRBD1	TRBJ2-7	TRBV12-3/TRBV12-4	CASSLAGQGAYEQYF	TGTGCCAGCAGTTTAGCGGGACAGGGGGCCTACGAGCAGTACTTC
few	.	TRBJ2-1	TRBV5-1	CASSLEKPADEQFF	TGCGCCAGCAGCTTGGAGAAACCAGCCGATGAGCAGTTCTTC
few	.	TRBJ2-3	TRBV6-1	CASSSAQYF	TGTGCCAGCAGTAGTGCGCAGTATTTT
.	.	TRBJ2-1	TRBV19	CASSITQSSYNEQFF	TGTGCCAGTAGTATTACCCAGAGCTCCTACAATGAGCAGTTCTTC
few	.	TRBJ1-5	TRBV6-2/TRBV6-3	CASMEGSNQPQHF	TGTGCCAGCATGGAGGGCAGCAATCAGCCCCAGCATTTT
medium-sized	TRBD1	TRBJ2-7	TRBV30	CAWSLGQGVYEQYF	TGTGCCTGGAGTTTGGGACAGGGAGTGTACGAGCAGTACTTC
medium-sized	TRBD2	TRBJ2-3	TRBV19	CASTPRTSGRGGDTQYF	TGTGCCAGTACCCCCCGGACTAGCGGGAGGGGAGGGGATACGCAGTATTTT
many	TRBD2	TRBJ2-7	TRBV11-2	CASSFGGRYEQYF	TGTGCCAGCAGCTTCGGCGGGAGGTACGAGCAGTACTTC
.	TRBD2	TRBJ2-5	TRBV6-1	CASSPWLSGRAGETQYF	TGTGCCAGCAGCCCTTGGTTGAGCGGGAGGGCCGGGGAGACCCAGTACTTC
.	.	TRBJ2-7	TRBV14	CASSQDRLGEQYF	TGTGCCAGCAGCCAAGATCGGCTCGGGGAGCAGTACTTC
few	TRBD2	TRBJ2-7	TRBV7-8	CASSFLAGGPYEQYF	TGTGCCAGCAGCTTTTTAGCGGGAGGGCCCTACGAGCAGTACTTC
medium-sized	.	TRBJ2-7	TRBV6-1	CASSDSPNSYEQYF	TGTGCCAGCAGTGATAGTCCAAACAGCTACGAGCAGTACTTC
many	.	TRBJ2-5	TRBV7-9	CASSFQLGTQYF	TGTGCCAGCAGCTTCCAATTAGGGACCCAGTACTTC